This is a list of T cell receptor beta chains from one sample in a study of identical twins. TCRdb reprocessed the 5' RACE reads via MiXCR and lists one record per CDR3 protein. This table holds 450,000 or so distinct CDR3 sequences, approximately 15% found once. These data were also reused for a study on yellow fever vaccine responses in identical twins.

The specimen was CD4+ T cells sorted from blood. These receptors were collected from a woman younger than 30 in good health. The CDR3 runs from the conserved cysteine through the conserved F or W. Each record gives: clone size, J gene, V gene, D gene, CDR3 DNA, CDR3 protein. D genes are given only for firm matches. Clone size, where shown, is once, few, many, or a class for clones that have expanded.

abundance: few
j_gene: TRBJ2-1
v_gene: TRBV29-1
d_gene: -
CDR3nt: TGCAGCGTTGTCCGACCAGGCTCCTACAATGAGCAGTTCTTC
CDR3aa: CSVVRPGSYNEQFF

abundance: few
j_gene: TRBJ2-3
v_gene: TRBV20-1
d_gene: -
CDR3nt: TGCAGTGCCGGAGATAGCACAGATACGCAGTATTTT
CDR3aa: CSAGDSTDTQYF

abundance: -
j_gene: TRBJ2-1
v_gene: TRBV3-1
d_gene: -
CDR3nt: TGTGCCTCCTCCATATCTACCTCTAGGGCAGGCGATGAGCAGTTCTTC
CDR3aa: CASSISTSRAGDEQFF

abundance: many
j_gene: TRBJ2-5
v_gene: TRBV11-2
d_gene: TRBD1
CDR3nt: TGTGCCAGCAGCTTAGGGGACAGGGGGCAAGAGACCCAGTACTTC
CDR3aa: CASSLGDRGQETQYF

abundance: few
j_gene: TRBJ2-1
v_gene: TRBV5-1
d_gene: TRBD2
CDR3nt: TGCGCCAGCAGCTTGGCCGGACTAGCGGGGGTCAATGAGCAGTTCTTC
CDR3aa: CASSLAGLAGVNEQFF

abundance: -
j_gene: TRBJ1-2
v_gene: TRBV12-3/TRBV12-4
d_gene: TRBD1
CDR3nt: TGTGCCAGCAGTTTGGGACAGGGGGTCTGGGGCTACACCTTC
CDR3aa: CASSLGQGVWGYTF

abundance: -
j_gene: TRBJ2-1
v_gene: TRBV5-1
d_gene: TRBD2
CDR3nt: TGCGCCAGCAACCAAAATCAGGGACTAGAGCAGTTCTTC
CDR3aa: CASNQNQGLEQFF

abundance: -
j_gene: TRBJ2-3
v_gene: TRBV20-1
d_gene: TRBD2
CDR3nt: TGCAGTGCTAGACCGCGGGGGGCTACAGATACGCAGTATTTT
CDR3aa: CSARPRGATDTQYF

abundance: -
j_gene: TRBJ2-1
v_gene: TRBV20-1
d_gene: TRBD2
CDR3nt: TGCAGTGAAGGGACTAGCGGGAGGCTTGAGCAGTTCTTC
CDR3aa: CSEGTSGRLEQFF

abundance: few
j_gene: TRBJ2-7
v_gene: TRBV2
d_gene: -
CDR3nt: TGTACCAGCTTTACAACGGTTCAGAAGTACTTC
CDR3aa: CTSFTTVQKYF

abundance: -
j_gene: TRBJ2-7
v_gene: TRBV3-1
d_gene: TRBD2
CDR3nt: TGTGCCAGCAGCACCCCCTTGACTAGCGGTGAGCAGTACTTC
CDR3aa: CASSTPLTSGEQYF

abundance: -
j_gene: TRBJ2-7
v_gene: TRBV29-1
d_gene: -
CDR3nt: TGCAGCGTTGAAGAAGATCGGGAAACTTCCCACGAGCAGTACTTC
CDR3aa: CSVEEDRETSHEQYF

abundance: -
j_gene: TRBJ2-2
v_gene: TRBV2
d_gene: -
CDR3nt: TGTGCCAGCAGGGGATCGAACACCGGGGAGCTGTTTTTT
CDR3aa: CASRGSNTGELFF

abundance: -
j_gene: TRBJ1-1
v_gene: TRBV30
d_gene: TRBD1
CDR3nt: TGTGCCTGGCGGACAGGGGCGAACACTGAAGCTTTCTTT
CDR3aa: CAWRTGANTEAFF

abundance: -
j_gene: TRBJ2-2
v_gene: TRBV12-3/TRBV12-4
d_gene: -
CDR3nt: TGTGCCAGCAGTTCCCGACGGGACACACTGAACACCGGGGAGCTGTTTTTT
CDR3aa: CASSSRRDTLNTGELFF

abundance: few
j_gene: TRBJ2-4
v_gene: TRBV6-2/TRBV6-3
d_gene: TRBD1
CDR3nt: TGTGCCAGCAGGGGGACAGGGGCTAGCATTCAGTACTTC
CDR3aa: CASRGTGASIQYF

abundance: -
j_gene: TRBJ1-4
v_gene: TRBV19
d_gene: -
CDR3nt: TGTGCCAGTAGTGACAGCCCGGGACCGTGGAATGAAAAACTGTTTTTT
CDR3aa: CASSDSPGPWNEKLFF

abundance: many
j_gene: TRBJ2-3
v_gene: TRBV12-3/TRBV12-4
d_gene: -
CDR3nt: TGTGCCAGCAGTTTCGGGGTTAGCACAGATACGCAGTATTTT
CDR3aa: CASSFGVSTDTQYF

abundance: -
j_gene: TRBJ2-4
v_gene: TRBV6-2/TRBV6-3
d_gene: -
CDR3nt: TGTGCCAGCAGACGACAGGGAGGTCCCCAAAACATTCAGTACTTC
CDR3aa: CASRRQGGPQNIQYF

abundance: few
j_gene: TRBJ2-5
v_gene: TRBV12-3/TRBV12-4
d_gene: TRBD1
CDR3nt: TGTGCCAGCAGCCCACCGGACAGGGGAGAGACCCAGTACTTC
CDR3aa: CASSPPDRGETQYF

abundance: few
j_gene: TRBJ2-3
v_gene: TRBV11-2
d_gene: -
CDR3nt: TGTGCCAGCAGTCATCTCAAGGGGATAACTAGCACAGATACGCAGTATTTT
CDR3aa: CASSHLKGITSTDTQYF

abundance: -
j_gene: TRBJ2-5
v_gene: TRBV6-5
d_gene: -
CDR3nt: TGTGCCAGCAGTTACTCGAGGGGGACCCGGGGAGAGACCCAGTACTTC
CDR3aa: CASSYSRGTRGETQYF

abundance: few
j_gene: TRBJ2-7
v_gene: TRBV29-1
d_gene: -
CDR3nt: TGCAGCGTTGGTATGGACGAGCAGTACTTC
CDR3aa: CSVGMDEQYF

abundance: -
j_gene: TRBJ1-6
v_gene: TRBV7-2
d_gene: -
CDR3nt: TGTGCCAGCAGCTTAGGTGGTTCACCCCTCCACTTT
CDR3aa: CASSLGGSPLHF

abundance: -
j_gene: TRBJ2-7
v_gene: TRBV27
d_gene: -
CDR3nt: TGTGCCAGCAGCAGGGACGGATCCTACTACGAGCAGTACTTC
CDR3aa: CASSRDGSYYEQYF

abundance: few
j_gene: TRBJ2-1
v_gene: TRBV6-2/TRBV6-3
d_gene: -
CDR3nt: TGTGCCAGCAGTTACGGCGACGACTACAATGAGCAGTTCTTC
CDR3aa: CASSYGDDYNEQFF

abundance: -
j_gene: TRBJ1-1
v_gene: TRBV3-1
d_gene: -
CDR3nt: TGTGCCAGCAGCCCCGGGGAGAAAGGAAGGAACACTGAAGCTTTCTTT
CDR3aa: CASSPGEKGRNTEAFF

abundance: -
j_gene: TRBJ2-3
v_gene: TRBV30
d_gene: -
CDR3nt: TGTGCCTGGAGTAAACCCGCCACCGTCACGGATACGCAGTATTTT
CDR3aa: CAWSKPATVTDTQYF